Listed here are 7 T cell receptor beta chains from one sample, sequenced in a study of blood T cell repertoires in COVID-19. Here immunoSEQ multiplex PCR was the method, and the copy in TCRdb shows in-frame clones only, minus some. The sample yields 150,000 or so clones, roughly 77% seen once. Sequenced sample: peripheral blood. The source is a woman in her 70s with COVID-19, enrolled during active disease.

This clone was seen just once. Since the CDR3 does not end with the conserved phenylalanine or tryptophan, this likely comes from a read error. The DNA is left out, because the CDR3 cannot be placed on it with certainty; the CDR3 is given as TCRdb lists it. The gene calls are TRBV5-5 and TRBJ2-3; the tabulated D call, TRBD1, remains unverified against the DNA. Ends included, the CDR3 has 13 residues. CDR1 and CDR2 from the germline V gene are SGHKS and YYEKEE (reference sequence). The CDR3 spells CASSFNRDSPNHL.

This rearrangement joins TRBV4-3 to TRBJ1-1; D is unresolved. The V end was cut by 1 base, the J end by 1 base, with 10 bases between. CDR1 and CDR2 from the germline V gene are LGHNA and YSLEER. CDR3 length equals 15 residues. The CDR3 is CASSQVVSGNTEAFF. DNA for the CDR3: TGCGCCAGCAGCCAAGTGGTAAGCGGGAACACTGAAGCTTTCTTT.

J is TRBJ2-7 and V is TRBV12-3 or TRBV12-4; D call uncertain. This CDR3 contains 12 residues. V lost 5 bases and J 1 base, leaving 6 bases between the germline ends. In DNA, the CDR3 is TGTGCCAGCAGTCGTGAGTCCTACGAGCAGTACTTC. Its translation: CASSRESYEQYF.

This clone was seen only a few times. V is TRBV30 and J is TRBJ1-5; D is uncertain. V lost 3 bases to trimming and J lost 4 bases, with 10 bases between them. Germline V gene data show CDR1 as GTSNPN and CDR2 as SVGIG (reference sequence). The CDR3 length is 13 residues. CDR3 nucleotides: TGTGCCTGGAGCGAGGGAGCTAATCAGCCCCAGCATTTT. It translates to CAWSEGANQPQHF.

The CDR3 nucleotides are TGTGCCACCCTCAGACAGGGAGGCCAAGAGACCCAGTACTTC. Its protein product is CATLRQGGQETQYF. The rearrangement joins TRBV28 to TRBJ2-5; a weak D match, TRBD1 (7 bases). The germline V gene has CDR1 MDHEN and CDR2 SYDVKM. CDR3 size: 14 residues. V dropped 10 bases and J dropped 1 base, with 16 bases sitting between them. The whole variable domain, filled in from reference TRBV28 and TRBJ2-5, reads DVKVTQSSRYLVKRTGEKVFLECVQDMDHENMFWYRQDPGLGLRLIYFSYDVKMKEKGDIPEGYSVSREKKERFSLILESASTNQTSMYLCATLRQGGQETQYFGPGTRLLVL.

The chain uses TRBV7-3 and TRBJ1-1; TRBD1 is a possible D gene (6 bases). The CDR3 consists of 13 residues. The V gene lost 2 bases and the J gene lost 5 bases, with 9 bases spanning the gap. From germline, CDR1 is SGHTA and CDR2 FQGTGA. The CDR3 loop is CASSLLQGTEAFF. The CDR3 DNA follows: TGTGCCAGCAGCTTACTACAGGGAACTGAAGCTTTCTTT.

This clone was seen a single time. V usage is TRBV6-5 and J usage is TRBJ1-2, with TRBD1 as a possible D gene (6 bases). This CDR3 is 13 amino acids long. V gave up 5 bases and J gave up 6 bases, with 13 bases separating them. CDR1 is MNHEY and CDR2 is SVGAGI in the germline V gene. CDR3 nucleotide sequence: TGTGCCAGCAGTCACCCCGAGGGGGATGGCTACACCTTC. It codes for CASSHPEGDGYTF.